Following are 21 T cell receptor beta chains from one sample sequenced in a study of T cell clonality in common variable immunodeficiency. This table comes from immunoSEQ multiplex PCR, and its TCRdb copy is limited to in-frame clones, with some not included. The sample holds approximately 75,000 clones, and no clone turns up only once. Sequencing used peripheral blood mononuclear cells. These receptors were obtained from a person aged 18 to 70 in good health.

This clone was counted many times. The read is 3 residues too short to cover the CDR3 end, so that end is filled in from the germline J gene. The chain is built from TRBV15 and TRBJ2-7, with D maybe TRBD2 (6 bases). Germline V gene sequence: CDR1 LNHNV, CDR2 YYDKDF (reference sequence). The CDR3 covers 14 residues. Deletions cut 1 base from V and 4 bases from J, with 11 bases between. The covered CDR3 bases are TGTGCCACCAGCAGAGCTGGTAGCGGTTACGAG. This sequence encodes CATSRAGSGYE. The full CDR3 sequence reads CATSRAGSGYEQYF. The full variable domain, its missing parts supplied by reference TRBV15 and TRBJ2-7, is DAMVIQNPRYQVTQFGKPVTLSCSQTLNHNVMYWYQQKSSQAPKLLFHYYDKDFNNEADTPDNFQSRRPNTSFCFLDIRSPGLGDTAMYLCATSRAGSGYEQYFGPGTRLTVT.

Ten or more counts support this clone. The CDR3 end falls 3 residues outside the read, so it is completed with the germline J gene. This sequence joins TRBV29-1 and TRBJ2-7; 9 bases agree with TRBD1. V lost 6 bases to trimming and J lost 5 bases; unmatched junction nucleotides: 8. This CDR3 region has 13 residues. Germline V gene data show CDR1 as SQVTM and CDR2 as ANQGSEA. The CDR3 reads CSVLGQGLDEQYF. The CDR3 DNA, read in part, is TGCAGCGTCTTAGGACAGGGGTTAGACGAG.

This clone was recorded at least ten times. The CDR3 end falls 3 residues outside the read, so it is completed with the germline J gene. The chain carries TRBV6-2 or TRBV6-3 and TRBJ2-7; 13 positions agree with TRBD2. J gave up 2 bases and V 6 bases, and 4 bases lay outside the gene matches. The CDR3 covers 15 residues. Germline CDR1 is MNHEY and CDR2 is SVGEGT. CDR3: CASSRLAGGTYEQYF. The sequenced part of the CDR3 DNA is TGTGCCAGCAGCCGACTAGCGGGAGGAACCTACGAG.

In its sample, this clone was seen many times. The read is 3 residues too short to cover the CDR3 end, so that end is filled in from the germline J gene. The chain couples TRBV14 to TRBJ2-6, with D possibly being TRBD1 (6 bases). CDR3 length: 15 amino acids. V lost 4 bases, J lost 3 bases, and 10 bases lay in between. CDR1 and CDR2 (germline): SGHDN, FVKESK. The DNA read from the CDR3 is TGTGCCAGCAGCCTCAGGGGCGTTGGGGCCAACGTC. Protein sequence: CASSLRGVGANV. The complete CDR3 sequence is CASSLRGVGANVLTF.

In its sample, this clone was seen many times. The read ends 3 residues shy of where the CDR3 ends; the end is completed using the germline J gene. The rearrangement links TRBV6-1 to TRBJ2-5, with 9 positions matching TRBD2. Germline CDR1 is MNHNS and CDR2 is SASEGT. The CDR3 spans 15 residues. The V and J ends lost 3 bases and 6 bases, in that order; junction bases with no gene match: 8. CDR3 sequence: CASSDLAGASKTQYF. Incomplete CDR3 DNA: TGTGCCAGCAGTGACTTAGCGGGAGCCTCGAAGACC.

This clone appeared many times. The CDR3: CASSAAAARTTDNEQFF. CDR3 bases read: TGTGCCAGCAGTGCGGCTGCGGCCCGTACCACTGACAATGAG. This chain connects TRBV2 to TRBJ2-1; D is ambiguous. The read finishes 3 residues shy of the CDR3 end, and the germline J gene is used to complete it. V dropped 4 bases and J dropped 5 bases, with 21 bases sitting between them. CDR1 is SNHLY, CDR2 FYNNEI, per germline. The CDR3 sequence is 17 residues long. Combining the CDR3 with reference TRBV2 and TRBJ2-1 gives the whole variable domain EPEVTQTPSHQVTQMGQEVILRCVPISNHLYFYWYRQILGQKVEFLVSFYNNEISEKSEIFDDQFSVERPDGSNFTLKIRSTKLEDSAMYFCASSAAAARTTDNEQFFGPGTRLTVL.

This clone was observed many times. The DNA read from the CDR3 is TGCGCCAGCAGCCAAGGGACTTCCTACGAG. Encoded protein: CASSQGTSYE. The whole CDR3 protein reads CASSQGTSYEQYF. The chain has TRBV4-1 and TRBJ2-7, with a weak D call TRBD2 (5 bases). The read stops 3 residues short of the end of the CDR3; the missing end is completed from the germline J gene. The V gene lost 1 base and the J gene lost 1 base, with 5 bases spanning the gap. Per the germline V gene, CDR1 is MGHRA and CDR2 is YSYEKL. The length of the CDR3 is 13 residues.

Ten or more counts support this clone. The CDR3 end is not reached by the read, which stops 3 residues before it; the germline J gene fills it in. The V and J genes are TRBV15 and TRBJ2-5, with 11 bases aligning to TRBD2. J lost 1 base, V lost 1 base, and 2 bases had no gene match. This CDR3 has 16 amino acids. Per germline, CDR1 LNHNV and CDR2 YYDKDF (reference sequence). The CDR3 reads CATSRVLAGGQETQYF. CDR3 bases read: TGTGCCACCAGCAGAGTGCTAGCGGGAGGCCAAGAGACC.

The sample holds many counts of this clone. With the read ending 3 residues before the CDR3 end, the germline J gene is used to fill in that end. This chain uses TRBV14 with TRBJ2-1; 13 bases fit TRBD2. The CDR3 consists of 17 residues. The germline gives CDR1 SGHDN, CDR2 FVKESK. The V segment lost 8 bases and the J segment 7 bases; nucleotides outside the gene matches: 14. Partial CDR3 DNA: TGTGCCAGCTGCTGCCCTCCGGGACTAGCGGGATTAAATGAG. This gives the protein CASCCPPGLAGLNE. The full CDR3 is CASCCPPGLAGLNEQFF.

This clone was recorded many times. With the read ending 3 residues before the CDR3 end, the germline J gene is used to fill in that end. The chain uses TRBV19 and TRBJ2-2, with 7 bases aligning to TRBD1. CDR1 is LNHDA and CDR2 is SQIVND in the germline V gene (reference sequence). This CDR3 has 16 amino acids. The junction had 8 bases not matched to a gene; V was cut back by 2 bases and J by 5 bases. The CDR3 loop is CASSIKGALGTGELFF. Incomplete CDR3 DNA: TGTGCCAGTAGTATAAAGGGGGCTTTAGGAACCGGGGAG.

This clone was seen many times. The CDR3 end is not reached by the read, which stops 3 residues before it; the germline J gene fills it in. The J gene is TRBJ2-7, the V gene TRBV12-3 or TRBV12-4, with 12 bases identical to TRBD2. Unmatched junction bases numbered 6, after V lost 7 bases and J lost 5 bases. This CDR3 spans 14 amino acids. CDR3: CASNPLAGGHEQYF. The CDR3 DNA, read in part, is TGTGCCAGCAATCCCCTAGCGGGAGGGCACGAG.

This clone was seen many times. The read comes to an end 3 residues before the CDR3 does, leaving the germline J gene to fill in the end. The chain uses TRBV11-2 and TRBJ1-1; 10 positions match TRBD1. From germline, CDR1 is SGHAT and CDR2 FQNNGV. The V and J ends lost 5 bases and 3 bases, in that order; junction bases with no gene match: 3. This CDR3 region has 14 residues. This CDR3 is CASSLDRGDTEAFF. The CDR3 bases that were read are TGTGCCAGCAGCCTGGACAGGGGGGACACTGAA.

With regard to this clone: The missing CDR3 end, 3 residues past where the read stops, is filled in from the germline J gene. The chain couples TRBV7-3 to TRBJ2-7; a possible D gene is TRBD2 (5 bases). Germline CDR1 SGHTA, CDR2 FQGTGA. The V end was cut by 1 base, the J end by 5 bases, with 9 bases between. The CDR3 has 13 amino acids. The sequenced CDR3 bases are TGTGCCAGCAGCTTAAGGCCCGGGGACGAG. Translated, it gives CASSLRPGDE. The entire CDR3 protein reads CASSLRPGDEQYF.

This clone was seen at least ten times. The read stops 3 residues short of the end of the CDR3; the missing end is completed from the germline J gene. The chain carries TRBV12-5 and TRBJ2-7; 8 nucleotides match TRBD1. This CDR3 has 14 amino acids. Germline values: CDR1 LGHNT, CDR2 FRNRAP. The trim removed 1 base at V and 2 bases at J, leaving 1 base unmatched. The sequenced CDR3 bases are TGTGCTAGTGGTTTGGGGACAGGGACCTACGAG. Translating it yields CASGLGTGTYE. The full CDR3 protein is CASGLGTGTYEQYF.

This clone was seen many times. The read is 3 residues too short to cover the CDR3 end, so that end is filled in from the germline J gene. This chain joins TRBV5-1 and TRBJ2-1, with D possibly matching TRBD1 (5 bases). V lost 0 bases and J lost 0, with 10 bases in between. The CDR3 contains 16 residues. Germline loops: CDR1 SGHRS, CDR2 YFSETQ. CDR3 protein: CASSLGQGLSYNEQFF. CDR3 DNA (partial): TGCGCCAGCAGCTTGGGGCAGGGTCTCTCCTACAATGAG.

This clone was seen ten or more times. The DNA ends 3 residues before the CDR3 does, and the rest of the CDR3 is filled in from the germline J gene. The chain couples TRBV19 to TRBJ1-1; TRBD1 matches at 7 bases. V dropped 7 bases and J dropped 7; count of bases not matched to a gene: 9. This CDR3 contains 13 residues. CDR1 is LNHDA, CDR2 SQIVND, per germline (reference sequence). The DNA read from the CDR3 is TGTGCCAGTAACCAACACCGGGACAGTGAA. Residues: CASNQHRDSE. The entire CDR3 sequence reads CASNQHRDSEAFF.

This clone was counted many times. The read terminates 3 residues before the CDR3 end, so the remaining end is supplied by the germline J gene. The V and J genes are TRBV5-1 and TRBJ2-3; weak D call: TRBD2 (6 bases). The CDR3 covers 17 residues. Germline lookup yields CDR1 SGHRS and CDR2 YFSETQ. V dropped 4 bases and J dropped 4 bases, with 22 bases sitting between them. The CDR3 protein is CASSTNPQGTGADTQYF. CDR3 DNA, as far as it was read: TGCGCCAGCAGCACGAATCCGCAGGGAACGGGGGCAGATACG.

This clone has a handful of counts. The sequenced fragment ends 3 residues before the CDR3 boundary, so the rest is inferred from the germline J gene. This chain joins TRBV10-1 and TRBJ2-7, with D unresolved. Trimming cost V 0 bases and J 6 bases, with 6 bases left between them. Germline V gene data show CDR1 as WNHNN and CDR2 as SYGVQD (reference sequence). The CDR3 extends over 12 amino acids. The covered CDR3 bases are TGCGCCAGCAGTGAGTCGGCCTGCGAG. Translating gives CASSESACE. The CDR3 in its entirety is CASSESACEQYF.

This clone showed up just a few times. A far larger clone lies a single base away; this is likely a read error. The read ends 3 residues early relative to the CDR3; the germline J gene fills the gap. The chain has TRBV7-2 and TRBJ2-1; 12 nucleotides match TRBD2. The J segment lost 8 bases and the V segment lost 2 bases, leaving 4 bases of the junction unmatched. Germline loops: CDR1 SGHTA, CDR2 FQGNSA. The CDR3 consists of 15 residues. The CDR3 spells CASSLTSGRMDEQFF. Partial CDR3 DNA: TGTGCCAGCAGCTTAACTAGCGGGAGGATGGATGAG.

The CDR3 protein is CASSLTGTNEKLFF. Incomplete CDR3 DNA: TGTGCCAGCAGCTTGACAGGGACTAATGAAAAA. The V call is TRBV7-9, the J call TRBJ1-4; TRBD1 matches at 7 bases. The CDR3 end is not reached by the read, which stops 3 residues before it; the germline J gene fills it in. CDR1 and CDR2 (germline): SEHNR, FQNEAQ (reference sequence). This CDR3 has 14 residues. V lost 3 bases and J lost 2; bases outside the gene matches: 0.

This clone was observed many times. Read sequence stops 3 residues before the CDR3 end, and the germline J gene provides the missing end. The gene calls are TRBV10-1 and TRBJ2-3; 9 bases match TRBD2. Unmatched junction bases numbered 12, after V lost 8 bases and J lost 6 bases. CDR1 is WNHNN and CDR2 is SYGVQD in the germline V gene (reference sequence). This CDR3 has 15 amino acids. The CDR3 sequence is CASSHSTSGPDTQYF. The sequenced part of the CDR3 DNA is TGCGCCAGCTCCCACTCGACTAGCGGCCCGGATACG.